This T cell receptor beta chain was found in a study of neurological immune-mediated disorders. At least ten counts were recorded for this clonotype. Antigen unknown. CDR1 and CDR2 (germline): SQVTM, ANQGSEA. The CDR3 length is 11 residues. V lost 7 bases and J 3 bases, leaving 9 bases between the germline ends. Study conclusions and caveats: HTLV-1-associated myelopathy showed the most TCR clonal expansion; multiple sclerosis the least, below healthy controls.

With 10-nucleotide random UMIs included, cDNA was synthesized by 5'RACE. Via MiXCR, TCRdb re-called the 5' RACE reads, giving one row per CDR3 protein. The top ten clones hold 1.8% of a sample with tens of thousands of distinct CDR3 sequences, about 9.4% of them seen once. PBMCs stored at -80 C, 2 million in total, were the source of the unsorted libraries. This clonotype originated in a man in his forties or fifties in good health. The sequencing sample was made of PBMCs. The V and J genes are TRBV29-1 and TRBJ1-1; TRBD1 is a possible D gene (6 bases). The CDR3 here is CSAGGDTEAFF. CDR3 nucleotides: TGCAGCGCCGGGGGCGACACTGAAGCTTTCTTT.